Below are 25 T cell receptor beta chains sequenced from a single sample in a study of T cell responses to AZD1222 COVID-19 vaccine. Data came from immunoSEQ multiplex PCR; TCRdb stores just in-frame clones and leaves some out. The data show tens of thousands of clones, with 82% seen just once and approximately 5.4% held by the top ten. Specimen: peripheral blood, collected on day 0 of AZD1222 vaccination. The receptors were sampled from an adult in good health.

CDR3 protein: CASSPRGGYEQYF. The CDR3 nucleotides read TGTGCCAGCAGCCCGCGGGGGGGATACGAGCAGTACTTC. The chain employs TRBV7-9 and TRBJ2-7; 9 bases line up with TRBD2. Germline CDR1 reads SEHNR; CDR2 reads FQNEAQ (reference sequence). CDR3 length: 13 amino acids. V was pared by 5 bases and J by 4 bases, with 3 bases of the junction left unmatched. The entire variable domain, with the rest obtained from reference TRBV7-9 and TRBJ2-7, is as follows: DTGVSQNPRHKITKRGQNVTFRCDPISEHNRLYWYRQTLGQGPEFLTYFQNEAQLEKSRLLSDRFSAERPKGSFSTLEIQRTEQGDSAMYLCASSPRGGYEQYFGPGTRLTVT.

This clone was detected a few times. The CDR3: CASSPGQGLNGYTF. The CDR3 nucleotides read TGTGCCAGCTCACCGGGACAGGGCCTAAATGGCTACACCTTC. The genes are TRBV18 and TRBJ1-2; 9 bases align to TRBD1. V lost 3 bases and J lost 6; bases outside the gene matches: 5. The CDR3 totals 14 residues. Germline CDR1 reads KGHSH; CDR2 reads LQKENI.

This chain connects TRBV4-2 to TRBJ2-7, with 9 nucleotides matching TRBD1. This CDR3 has 15 amino acids. CDR1 is LGHNA, CDR2 YNFKEQ, per germline. The J segment lost 3 bases and the V segment lost 3 bases, leaving 6 bases of the junction unmatched. For the CDR3, the DNA is TGTGCCAGCAGCCAGCCGGGACAGGGAAACTACGAGCAGTACTTC. This sequence encodes CASSQPGQGNYEQYF.

This clone appeared a single time. V usage is TRBV15 and J usage is TRBJ2-3; possibly TRBD1 or TRBD2 for D (6 bases each). Germline V gives CDR1 LNHNV, CDR2 YYDKDF (reference sequence). The CDR3 has 15 amino acids. Deletions cut 0 bases from V and 5 bases from J, with 12 bases between. The chain's CDR3 is CATSRDRGQGDTQYF. CDR3 nucleotides: TGTGCCACCAGCAGAGATCGGGGGCAGGGAGATACGCAGTATTTT.

V is TRBV5-6 and J is TRBJ1-6; TRBD1 agrees at 7 bases. The V and J ends lost 1 base and 7 bases, in that order; junction bases with no gene match: 5. The length of the CDR3 is 15 residues. Germline CDR1 reads SGHDT; CDR2 reads YYEEEE. The CDR3 loop reads CASSLRTGINSPLHF. CDR3 coding DNA: TGTGCCAGCAGCTTGAGGACAGGCATAAATTCACCCCTCCACTTT. Full variable domain (outside the CDR3, taken from reference TRBV5-6 and TRBJ1-6): DAGVTQSPTHLIKTRGQQVTLRCSPKSGHDTVSWYQQALGQGPQFIFQYYEEEERQRGNFPDRFSGHQFPNYSSELNVNALLLGDSALYLCASSLRTGINSPLHFGNGTRLTVT.

This chain uses TRBV5-4 with TRBJ2-3; maybe TRBD2 (5 bases). The CDR3 totals 15 residues. The germline V gene encodes CDR1 SGHNT and CDR2 YYREEE (reference sequence). With 4 bases removed from V and 3 bases from J, the gap between germline ends came to 15 bases. CDR3 protein: CASSTPGKVTDTQYF. CDR3 DNA sequence: TGTGCCAGCAGCACTCCGGGAAAAGTAACAGATACGCAGTATTTT.

This chain joins TRBV9 and TRBJ1-5; D gene unclear. The V gene lost 3 bases and the J gene lost 7 bases, with 11 bases spanning the gap. The CDR3 runs 13 residues. Per germline, CDR1 SGDLS and CDR2 YYNGEE. The CDR3 coding sequence is TGTGCCAGCAGCGCCCGGACTGGGCAGCCCCAGCATTTT. It encodes CASSARTGQPQHF.

The rearrangement links TRBV7-8 to TRBJ1-5; D is unclear. CDR1 and CDR2 (germline): SGHVS, FQNEAQ. Trimming removed 6 bases at V and 1 base at J, with 10 bases between. The length of the CDR3 is 14 residues. The CDR3 protein is CASRLGASNQPQHF. Here the CDR3 DNA reads TGTGCCAGCAGATTGGGAGCCAGCAATCAGCCCCAGCATTTT.

The rearrangement joins TRBV5-8 to TRBJ2-3; the match to TRBD2 covers 10 bases. Germline V gives CDR1 SGHTS, CDR2 YDEGEE. The CDR3 sequence is 16 residues long. V lost 4 bases and J lost 2; bases outside the gene matches: 7. The CDR3 protein is CASSHPLAGVTDTQYF. CDR3 DNA sequence: TGTGCCAGCAGCCATCCCCTAGCGGGGGTCACAGATACGCAGTATTTT.

V usage is TRBV19 and J usage is TRBJ1-1; D gene ambiguous. The CDR3 has 14 residues. The V gene's germline CDR1 is LNHDA and CDR2 SQIVND (reference sequence). Trimming took off 5 bases at V and 1 base at J, with 11 bases between the two ends. This CDR3 is CASSEASANTEAFF. In DNA, the CDR3 is TGTGCCAGTAGTGAGGCCTCGGCGAACACTGAAGCTTTCTTT.

This chain links TRBV9 with TRBJ2-1; perhaps TRBD2 as D (6 bases). This CDR3 comprises 14 residues. Trimming left V 1 base short and J 10 bases short, with 15 bases between. CDR1 is SGDLS and CDR2 is YYNGEE in the germline V gene. The CDR3 region has the DNA TGTGCCAGCAGCGTAAGAGTCGGGAGTACCGAGCAGTTCTTC. Translation: CASSVRVGSTEQFF.

This chain connects TRBV6-7 to TRBJ1-6; D perhaps matches TRBD1 (5 bases). TRBV6-7 is an open reading frame whose function is uncertain. V was clipped by 6 bases and J by 8 bases, with 5 bases between them. The CDR3 runs to 11 residues. CDR3 in amino acids: CASRGDSPLHF. CDR3 DNA sequence: TGTGCCAGCAGAGGGGATTCACCCCTCCACTTT.

The chain combines TRBV4-2 with TRBJ1-2; D is perhaps TRBD1 (5 bases). Trimming took 3 bases from V and 3 from J, leaving 14 bases between them. The CDR3 runs 15 residues. Germline loops: CDR1 LGHNA, CDR2 YNFKEQ. The CDR3 DNA sequence: TGTGCCAGCAGCCAGTTCGGGACGGACCACTATGGCTACACCTTC. As protein: CASSQFGTDHYGYTF.

The V gene is TRBV14, the J gene TRBJ2-4, with a tentative D call TRBD2 (7 bases). Per germline, CDR1 SGHDN and CDR2 FVKESK. V lost 1 base to trimming and J lost 3 bases, with 28 bases between them. The CDR3 is made up of 21 amino acids. CDR3 coding DNA: TGTGCCAGCAGCCAAGGAATGCGGGGGCGCGGTCCCCAGGAGGGCAAAAACATTCAGTACTTC. As protein: CASSQGMRGRGPQEGKNIQYF.

The chain uses TRBV11-3 and TRBJ2-7; TRBD1 aligns across 10 bases. Germline V gene sequence: CDR1 SGHNT, CDR2 YENEEA. The trim removed 4 bases at V and 5 bases at J, leaving 8 bases unmatched. The CDR3 extends over 15 amino acids. The CDR3 coding sequence is TGTGCCAGCAGCTCAAGGGACAGGGGTTTCCACGAGCAGTACTTC. Its translation: CASSSRDRGFHEQYF. Drawing the rest from reference TRBV11-3 and TRBJ2-7, the complete variable domain is EAGVVQSPRYKIIEKKQPVAFWCNPISGHNTLYWYLQNLGQGPELLIRYENEEAVDDSQLPKDRFSAERLKGVDSTLKIQPAELGDSAVYLCASSSRDRGFHEQYFGPGTRLTVT.

CDR3 sequence reads: CASGPWENSPLHF. CDR3 nucleotides: TGTGCTAGTGGTCCATGGGAAAATTCACCCCTCCACTTT. The chain recombines TRBV12-5 with TRBJ1-6; no clear D. In germline, CDR1 is LGHNT, CDR2 FRNRAP. V was cut by 5 bases and J by 7 bases, with 9 bases left in between. The CDR3 spans 13 residues.

The CDR3 bases are TGTGCCAGCAGCTTGGGGGACAGGTTTAACTATGGCTACACCTTC. Translating it yields CASSLGDRFNYGYTF. This sequence joins TRBV5-6 and TRBJ1-2; 8 bases fit TRBD1. Looked up from germline, CDR1 is SGHDT and CDR2 is YYEEEE. Trimming removed 0 bases from V and 1 base from J; junction bases left unmatched: 2. The CDR3 runs 15 residues.

The rearrangement uses TRBV14 and TRBJ2-7; TRBD1 agrees at 7 bases. The CDR3 has 15 amino acids. Germline V lookup: CDR1 SGHDN, CDR2 FVKESK. V dropped 0 bases and J dropped 2; count of bases not matched to a gene: 4. The CDR3 is CASSQEFGTAYEQYF. The CDR3 coding sequence is TGTGCCAGCAGCCAAGAGTTTGGGACAGCCTACGAGCAGTACTTC.

This sequence joins TRBV4-1 and TRBJ2-7, with D possibly being TRBD2 (5 bases). The germline V and J ends were trimmed by 3 bases and 2 bases, with 14 bases remaining between them. Germline assignment: CDR1 MGHRA and CDR2 YSYEKL. The CDR3 spans 15 residues. CDR3 amino acids: CASSHPGRDPYEQYF. In DNA, the CDR3 is TGCGCCAGCAGCCACCCCGGACGGGATCCCTACGAGCAGTACTTC.

Worth noting for this clone: The same CDR3 can be traced to other DNA sequences in this sample. This chain links TRBV27 with TRBJ1-2, with 8 positions matching TRBD1. Germline lookup yields CDR1 MNHEY and CDR2 SMNVEV (reference sequence). Unmatched junction bases numbered 1, after V lost 3 bases and J lost 4 bases. This CDR3 has 13 residues. CDR3 sequence reads: CASSFGQGYGYTF. In DNA, the CDR3 is TGTGCCAGCAGTTTTGGACAGGGCTATGGCTACACCTTC.

This clone came up once. V is TRBV7-3 and J is TRBJ2-1, with 11 nucleotides matching TRBD2. The CDR3 totals 17 residues. Losses at the gene ends were 4 bases for V and 7 bases for J; bases not matched to a gene: 12. Germline V gene sequence: CDR1 SGHTA, CDR2 FQGTGA. Here the CDR3 DNA reads TGTGCCAGCAGCTCAAGCCCAACTAGCGGGGGAAGGAATGAGCAGTTCTTC. Its translation is CASSSSPTSGGRNEQFF. The whole variable domain, filled in from reference TRBV7-3 and TRBJ2-1, reads GAGVSQTPSNKVTEKGKYVELRCDPISGHTALYWYRQSLGQGPEFLIYFQGTGAADDSGLPNDRFFAVRPEGSVSTLKIQRTERGDSAVYLCASSSSPTSGGRNEQFFGPGTRLTVL.

The chain links TRBV6-1 to TRBJ1-2; no clear D gene. Trimming removed 1 base from V and 1 base from J, with 4 bases in between. Germline V CDR1 and CDR2: MNHNS, SASEGT. This CDR3 is 13 amino acids long. CDR3 amino acids: CASSEGVNYGYTF. The CDR3 nucleotides are TGTGCCAGCAGTGAAGGAGTTAACTATGGCTACACCTTC.

For the CDR3, the DNA is TGTGCCAGCAGCCCCGCCGGGGAGCTGTTTTTT. Protein sequence: CASSPAGELFF. The chain employs TRBV6-6 and TRBJ2-2; D gene uncertain. The germline gives CDR1 MNHNY, CDR2 SVGAGI (reference sequence). CDR3 length equals 11 residues. V was shortened by 6 bases and J by 6 bases, with 5 bases between the two germline ends.

The chain carries TRBV11-2 and TRBJ1-5, with 9 bases fitting TRBD1. This CDR3 comprises 20 residues. Trimming at V came to 0 bases and at J to 6 bases, leaving 18 bases not matched to a gene. Germline V gene sequence: CDR1 SGHAT, CDR2 FQNNGV. CDR3 DNA sequence: TGTGCCAGCAGCTTAGATAGGGGGACAGGGATGATGGGGGCAATTCAGCCCCAGCATTTT. This gives the protein CASSLDRGTGMMGAIQPQHF.

The chain combines TRBV6-6 with TRBJ1-5; 9 nucleotides match TRBD1. The CDR3 contains 14 residues. CDR1 is MNHNY and CDR2 is SVGAGI in the germline V gene (reference sequence). Losses at the gene ends were 7 bases for V and 8 bases for J; bases not matched to a gene: 9. For the CDR3, the DNA is TGTGCCAGCACTCGAACAGGGGGCGTGGAGCCCCAGCATTTT. This encodes CASTRTGGVEPQHF.